Listed here is a single T cell receptor beta chain. These data come from a study of technical replicates of blood from a handful of donors. Assay used: immunoSEQ multiplex PCR; TCRdb lists only in-frame clones, some missing. The data contain 75,000 to 90,000 clones, roughly 97% of them singletons. CDR1 and CDR2 (germline): MDHEN, SYDVKM. This CDR3 has 13 amino acids. Trimming pared 0 bases from V and 1 base from J, leaving 3 bases between. The specimen sequenced was T cells isolated from PBMCs. The chain links TRBV28 to TRBJ1-1; D not certain. This clonotype originated in a human donor in good health. CDR3 protein: CASSLWANTEAFF. CDR3 nucleotides: TGTGCCAGCAGTTTATGGGCGAACACTGAAGCTTTCTTT.